The 24 T cell receptor beta chains below come from one sample, sequenced in a study of T cell responses to AZD1222 COVID-19 vaccine (dated by TCRdb to the early 2020s). The intended sense of this specimen's time point label: baseline before first vaccination. The method was the immunoSEQ multiplex PCR assay. The clones in this table, taken by TCRdb from immuneACCESS, are in-frame only. Not every clone is retained; where verified, under half of the shortfall comes from an unresolved V gene, and the cause of the rest is unknown. The sample profile shows about 150,000 clones; just over 90% of them were found once. The top ten clonotypes cover 1.8% of the sample. Sequenced material: peripheral blood, taken on day 0 of AZD1222 vaccination. The receptors were gathered from an adult in good health.

This sequence joins TRBV4-2 and TRBJ2-5; the D gene is possibly TRBD2 (5 bases). Per germline, CDR1 LGHNA and CDR2 YNFKEQ. CDR3 length equals 14 residues. The V and J ends lost 1 base and 2 bases respectively, with 8 bases between them. The chain's CDR3 is CASSQGTLQETQYF. The CDR3 nucleotides are TGTGCCAGCAGCCAAGGGACTTTGCAAGAGACCCAGTACTTC.

The V gene is TRBV6-5, the J gene TRBJ1-1; D not resolved. Trimming left V 0 bases short and J 5 bases short, with 13 bases between. The CDR3 is made up of 15 amino acids. Germline loops: CDR1 MNHEY, CDR2 SVGAGI. The chain's CDR3 is CASSYSEEGGTEAFF. CDR3 nucleotide sequence: TGTGCCAGCAGTTACTCGGAAGAGGGAGGTACTGAAGCTTTCTTT.

The rearrangement links TRBV2 to TRBJ2-3, with D possibly being TRBD1 or TRBD2 (5 bases each). CDR3 length equals 19 residues. Trimming stripped 5 bases from V and 0 bases from J, with 24 bases between. CDR1 and CDR2 (germline): SNHLY, FYNNEI. The CDR3 DNA follows: TGTGCCAGCAGTCAACCCGGCTACGGTGGGACGCGTAGCACAGATACGCAGTATTTT. Its translation is CASSQPGYGGTRSTDTQYF.

The J gene is TRBJ2-5, the V gene TRBV6-1; D is undetermined. The germline V gene has CDR1 MNHNS and CDR2 SASEGT. Trimming shortened V by 1 base and J by 5 bases, and 17 bases separated the two germline ends. The CDR3 consists of 16 residues. CDR3 region: CASSEEVGARMETQYF. The CDR3 DNA sequence: TGTGCCAGCAGTGAAGAAGTGGGTGCTAGGATGGAGACCCAGTACTTC.

On this clone itself: The same CDR3 can be traced to other DNA sequences in this sample. The genes are TRBV27 and TRBJ2-7; D call uncertain. The CDR3 is made up of 11 amino acids. In germline, CDR1 is MNHEY, CDR2 SMNVEV (reference sequence). V was pared by 4 bases and J by 3 bases, with 4 bases between. In nucleotides, the CDR3 is TGTGCCAGCAGTTCTCTCTACGAGCAGTACTTC. It translates to CASSSLYEQYF.

The gene calls are TRBV29-1 and TRBJ2-7, with D perhaps matching TRBD1 (6 bases). CDR1 and CDR2 from the germline V gene are SQVTM and ANQGSEA. CDR3 length: 12 residues. V was cut by 7 bases and J by 5 bases, with 15 bases left in between. CDR3 residues: CSALIQGDEQYF. In DNA form, the CDR3 reads TGCAGCGCCCTTATACAGGGAGACGAGCAGTACTTC.

The gene calls are TRBV15 and TRBJ2-1, with a possible D match to TRBD2 (6 bases). This CDR3 has 16 amino acids. Trimming shortened V by 1 base and J by 4 bases, and 14 bases separated the two germline ends. The germline V gene encodes CDR1 LNHNV and CDR2 YYDKDF (reference sequence). CDR3 DNA sequence: TGTGCCACCAGCAGAGTACGGTCGGCGGGATACAATGAGCAGTTCTTC. Its protein is CATSRVRSAGYNEQFF.

The chain has TRBV9 and TRBJ1-6; D is ambiguous. Trimming left V 1 base short and J 9 bases short, with 20 bases between. Germline values: CDR1 SGDLS, CDR2 YYNGEE. This CDR3 comprises 17 residues. The CDR3 DNA reads TGTGCCAGCAGCGTACAGGACGCCCGATCACGGGTTTCACCCCTCCACTTT. Its protein is CASSVQDARSRVSPLHF.

The chain joins TRBV11-2 to TRBJ2-7; D could derive from TRBD1 or TRBD2 (6 bases each). Germline V gene lookup returns CDR1 SGHAT and CDR2 FQNNGV. With 5 bases removed from V and 3 bases from J, the gap between germline ends came to 20 bases. This CDR3 comprises 16 residues. The CDR3: CASSRMRGVSSYEQYF. Written as DNA, the CDR3 is TGTGCCAGCAGCCGCATGAGGGGGGTGAGCAGCTACGAGCAGTACTTC.

The sample holds one count of this clone. This sequence joins TRBV28 and TRBJ1-2, with D tentatively TRBD1 (6 bases). The CDR3 has 15 amino acids. V lost 2 bases and J 3 bases, leaving 13 bases between the germline ends. Germline CDR1 MDHEN, CDR2 SYDVKM. CDR3 bases: TGTGCCAGCAGTTTACCAGGGGAGTTCGACTATGGCTACACCTTC. Amino acid sequence: CASSLPGEFDYGYTF.

The chain links TRBV28 to TRBJ1-6; 9 bases line up with TRBD1. This CDR3 spans 17 amino acids. Germline V gene sequence: CDR1 MDHEN, CDR2 SYDVKM. The ends lost 2 bases at V and 1 base at J; junction bases unmatched: 3. The CDR3 is CASSLVQGASYNSPLHF. CDR3 nucleotide sequence: TGTGCCAGCAGTTTAGTACAGGGGGCATCCTATAATTCACCCCTCCACTTT.

V is TRBV7-9 and J is TRBJ2-1, with TRBD2 identical over 9 bases. V gave up 7 bases and J gave up 7 bases; unmatched junction bases: 8. Germline V gives CDR1 SEHNR, CDR2 FQNEAQ (reference sequence). This CDR3 spans 14 amino acids. The chain's CDR3 is CASTLSSGTNEQFF. DNA of the CDR3: TGTGCCAGCACATTGTCTAGCGGGACTAATGAGCAGTTCTTC.

The chain joins TRBV7-2 to TRBJ1-3; possible D gene TRBD1, 6 bases. This CDR3 spans 13 amino acids. CDR1 and CDR2 (germline): SGHTA, FQGNSA. Trimming left V 5 bases short and J 5 bases short, with 10 bases between. Here the CDR3 reads CASSPGQRNTIYF. CDR3 in DNA: TGTGCCAGCAGCCCAGGACAGAGAAACACCATATATTTT.

The chain links TRBV29-1 to TRBJ1-2; D gene ambiguous. The CDR3 loop spans 12 amino acids. V was trimmed by 6 bases and J by 4 bases, leaving 12 bases between them. Germline V gene lookup returns CDR1 SQVTM and CDR2 ANQGSEA. CDR3 bases: TGCAGCGTCGCCACAAGCGTCTATGGCTACACCTTC. Translating it yields CSVATSVYGYTF. Using reference TRBV29-1 and TRBJ1-2 for the parts outside the CDR3, the full variable domain is SAVISQKPSRDICQRGTSLTIQCQVDSQVTMMFWYRQQPGQSLTLIATANQGSEATYESGFVIDKFPISRPNLTFSTLTVSNMSPEDSSIYLCSVATSVYGYTFGSGTRLTVV.

The gene calls are TRBV11-2 and TRBJ2-1; D tentatively reads TRBD1 or TRBD2 (6 bases each). Germline values: CDR1 SGHAT, CDR2 FQNNGV. Trimming stripped 4 bases from V and 9 bases from J, with 10 bases between. This CDR3 is 12 amino acids long. The CDR3 loop reads CASSSGATEQFF. The DNA for the CDR3 is TGTGCCAGCAGCTCGGGGGCCACTGAGCAGTTCTTC.

The chain carries TRBV28 and TRBJ1-2; perhaps TRBD1 as D (5 bases). Germline-derived CDR1 and CDR2 are MDHEN and SYDVKM. Trimming shortened V by 3 bases and J by 3 bases, and 11 bases separated the two germline ends. This CDR3 region has 14 residues. Written as DNA, the CDR3 is TGTGCCAGCAGTTTGGTAAGACAGCACTATGGCTACACCTTC. Translation: CASSLVRQHYGYTF.

The V call is TRBV28, the J call TRBJ2-1; no clear D. Trimming took 3 bases from V and 0 from J, leaving 6 bases between them. The CDR3 sequence is 14 residues long. The germline gives CDR1 MDHEN, CDR2 SYDVKM. CDR3 in DNA: TGTGCCAGCAGTTTGCAAGGCTCCTACAATGAGCAGTTCTTC. It is translated as CASSLQGSYNEQFF.

As concerns this clone: This sample also contains other DNA sequences that code for the same CDR3. The chain has TRBV5-6 and TRBJ1-2; 11 nucleotides agree with TRBD1. Germline V gene data show CDR1 as SGHDT and CDR2 as YYEEEE. The CDR3 is 14 residues long. V lost 3 bases and J lost 4; bases outside the gene matches: 2. The CDR3 spells CASSSGTGGYGYTF. The DNA of the CDR3 is TGTGCCAGCAGCTCCGGGACAGGGGGCTATGGCTACACCTTC. The entire variable domain, with the rest obtained from reference TRBV5-6 and TRBJ1-2, is as follows: DAGVTQSPTHLIKTRGQQVTLRCSPKSGHDTVSWYQQALGQGPQFIFQYYEEEERQRGNFPDRFSGHQFPNYSSELNVNALLLGDSALYLCASSSGTGGYGYTFGSGTRLTVV.

The chain recombines TRBV19 with TRBJ2-2; TRBD1 matches at 7 bases. The CDR3 runs to 13 residues. Germline values: CDR1 LNHDA, CDR2 SQIVND (reference sequence). V lost 4 bases to trimming and J lost 5 bases; unmatched junction nucleotides: 1. This CDR3 reads CASSRGQTGELFF. The CDR3 DNA follows: TGTGCCAGTAGTAGGGGACAGACCGGGGAGCTGTTTTTT. The whole variable domain, filled in from reference TRBV19 and TRBJ2-2, reads DGGITQSPKYLFRKEGQNVTLSCEQNLNHDAMYWYRQDPGQGLRLIYYSQIVNDFQKGDIAEGYSVSREKKESFPLTVTSAQKNPTAFYLCASSRGQTGELFFGEGSRLTVL.

The rearrangement uses TRBV29-1 and TRBJ1-1; TRBD1 aligns across 8 bases. The CDR3 runs 12 residues. Germline V gene lookup returns CDR1 SQVTM and CDR2 ANQGSEA. V was pared by 7 bases and J by 5 bases, with 6 bases of the junction left unmatched. CDR3 nucleotide sequence: TGCAGCGCAGTCACAGGGGGAACTGAAGCTTTCTTT. Its protein is CSAVTGGTEAFF.

This chain connects TRBV14 to TRBJ2-2; D perhaps matches TRBD1 (6 bases). The V gene lost 1 base and the J gene lost 4 bases, with 10 bases spanning the gap. CDR3 length: 15 residues. Germline CDR1 SGHDN, CDR2 FVKESK. As DNA, the CDR3 is TGTGCCAGCAGCCAAGCTACAGGGAGCACCGGGGAGCTGTTTTTT. Translating it yields CASSQATGSTGELFF.

This clone was seen a few times. The V gene is TRBV7-8, the J gene TRBJ2-1; D is perhaps TRBD1 or TRBD2 (7 bases each). V was shortened by 4 bases and J by 8 bases, with 27 bases between the two germline ends. Germline CDR1 is SGHVS and CDR2 is FQNEAQ. The CDR3 length is 18 residues. The CDR3: CASSWTMAGDFTGDEQFF. Here the CDR3 DNA reads TGTGCCAGCAGCTGGACGATGGCGGGAGATTTCACAGGGGATGAGCAGTTCTTC. The full variable domain, with the rest looked up from reference TRBV7-8 and TRBJ2-1, is GAGVSQSPRYKVAKRGQDVALRCDPISGHVSLFWYQQALGQGPEFLTYFQNEAQLDKSGLPSDRFFAERPEGSVSTLKIQRTQQEDSAVYLCASSWTMAGDFTGDEQFFGPGTRLTVL.

The genes are TRBV4-1 and TRBJ2-1; 12 bases are shared with TRBD2. V was clipped by 0 bases and J by 8 bases; unmatched bases: 8. This CDR3 has 17 amino acids. CDR1 is MGHRA and CDR2 is YSYEKL in the germline V gene. This CDR3 is CASSQELTSGRGDEQFF. CDR3 bases: TGCGCCAGCAGCCAAGAACTGACTAGCGGGAGAGGGGATGAGCAGTTCTTC.

The gene calls are TRBV4-3 and TRBJ2-1; TRBD2 matches 10 bases. Germline CDR1 and CDR2: LGHNA and YSLEER. The V segment lost 0 bases and the J segment 3 bases; nucleotides outside the gene matches: 2. This CDR3 is built from 16 residues. In nucleotides, the CDR3 is TGCGCCAGCAGCCAAGAAGGACTAGCGGACTACAATGAGCAGTTCTTC. It encodes CASSQEGLADYNEQFF.